These 22 T cell receptor beta chains came from one sample sequenced in a study of regulatory T cells in long-lasting Graves disease. Library construction for TCR beta used iRepertoire HTBI primers and Arm-PCR of CDR3 regions. TCRdb passed the multiplex PCR reads through MiXCR, listing each CDR3 protein once. The sample yields around 510,000 distinct CDR3 sequences, around 20% seen once. Time point: persistent/refractory GD, antithyroid drugs over 5 years with positive TRAb. Extracted PBMC RNA gave rise to the TCR library. This specimen consisted of peripheral blood mononuclear cells (PBMCs), obtained when the disease was refractory, from a patient treated with antithyroid drugs. All receptors come from a female donor with Graves disease.

V and J are TRBV6-5 and TRBJ1-1; tentatively, D is TRBD1 (5 bases). Trimming removed 2 bases at V and 2 bases at J, with 9 bases between. The germline V gene has CDR1 MNHEY and CDR2 SVGAGI. This CDR3 has 14 amino acids. CDR3 loop: CASSYRGPNTEAFF. CDR3 bases: TGTGCCAGCAGTTACCGGGGCCCAAACACTGAAGCTTTCTTT.

This clonotype was seen many times. The gene calls are TRBV11-2 and TRBJ2-7; TRBD2 matches at 8 bases. There are 13 residues in the CDR3. Germline loops: CDR1 SGHAT, CDR2 FQNNGV. Trimming took 6 bases from V and 3 from J; bases not matched to a gene: 4. CDR3 DNA: TGTGCCAGCAGAAGGCTAGCGGGCTACGAGCAGTACTTC. This sequence encodes CASRRLAGYEQYF. Full variable domain (rest looked up from reference TRBV11-2 and TRBJ2-7): EAGVAQSPRYKIIEKRQSVAFWCNPISGHATLYWYQQILGQGPKLLIQFQNNGVVDDSQLPKDRFSAERLKGVDSTLKIQPAKLEDSAVYLCASRRLAGYEQYFGPGTRLTVT.

The V call is TRBV7-3, the J call TRBJ2-5, with 7 bases matching TRBD2. This CDR3 has 15 amino acids. With 5 bases clipped from V and 5 bases from J, the junction kept 11 bases outside the gene matches. Looked up from germline, CDR1 is SGHTA and CDR2 is FQGTGA. The DNA of the CDR3 is TGTGCCAGCAGCCAGAGGTGGGAGCGGGACGAGACCCAGTACTTC. This translates into CASSQRWERDETQYF. Looking up the rest from reference TRBV7-3 and TRBJ2-5 gives the full variable domain: GAGVSQTPSNKVTEKGKYVELRCDPISGHTALYWYRQSLGQGPEFLIYFQGTGAADDSGLPNDRFFAVRPEGSVSTLKIQRTERGDSAVYLCASSQRWERDETQYFGPGTRLLVL.

The rearrangement uses TRBV20-1 and TRBJ2-2; weak D call: TRBD2 (6 bases). The CDR3 has 15 amino acids. V lost 6 bases to trimming and J lost 2 bases, with 16 bases between them. The germline V gene encodes CDR1 DFQATT and CDR2 SNEGSKA (reference sequence). For the CDR3, the DNA is TGCAGTGCAAAGGCCATAGCGGATAACACCGGGGAGCTGTTTTTT. Protein product: CSAKAIADNTGELFF.

V usage is TRBV28 and J usage is TRBJ1-5; D remains unclear. Germline assignment: CDR1 MDHEN and CDR2 SYDVKM. CDR3 length: 14 residues. Trimming cost V 2 bases and J 6 bases, with 11 bases left between them. CDR3 in DNA: TGTGCCAGCAGTTTAAGCGCTTCAGGTCAGCCCCAGCATTTT. It codes for CASSLSASGQPQHF.

Remarks on this clonotype: Since a much larger clone is just one base distant, this may be a read error. This rearrangement joins TRBV6-1 to TRBJ2-2; tentatively, D is TRBD2 (5 bases). Germline V CDR1 and CDR2: MNHNS, SASEGT. Trimming shortened V by 11 bases and J by 4 bases, and 14 bases separated the two germline ends. The CDR3 is 13 amino acids. The CDR3 spells CALLAGGTGELFF. For the CDR3, the DNA is TGTGCCCTTTTGGCAGGAGGCACCGGGGAGCTGTTTTTT.

This clonotype was observed at least ten times. The chain joins TRBV28 to TRBJ2-7; 14 nucleotides line up with TRBD2. The V and J ends lost 3 bases and 7 bases, in that order; junction bases with no gene match: 8. The CDR3 is 16 residues long. The germline gives CDR1 MDHEN, CDR2 SYDVKM. The CDR3 bases are TGTGCCAGCAGTTTGACCGGGACTAGCGGGAGAAGGGAGCAGTACTTC. Translated, it gives CASSLTGTSGRREQYF.

V usage is TRBV19 and J usage is TRBJ1-1, with D tentatively TRBD1 (5 bases). Trimming stripped 7 bases from V and 4 bases from J, with 13 bases between. This CDR3 has 13 residues. The V gene's germline CDR1 is LNHDA and CDR2 SQIVND (reference sequence). CDR3 DNA: TGTGCCAGTATCCTGCCGGGGCGCACTGAAGCTTTCTTT. Residues: CASILPGRTEAFF.

This clonotype was detected ten times or more. The rearrangement links TRBV6-1 to TRBJ2-5; unclear D gene. With 6 bases removed from V and 4 bases from J, the gap between germline ends came to 12 bases. Germline V gene sequence: CDR1 MNHNS, CDR2 SASEGT. The CDR3 length is 13 residues. The CDR3 loop is CASSRREVETQYF. CDR3 coding DNA: TGTGCCAGCAGCCGCCGAGAGGTAGAGACCCAGTACTTC.

In regard to this clonotype: It may be a read error: a sequence one base away is much more abundant. The chain uses TRBV28 and TRBJ1-1; weak D call: TRBD1 (5 bases). The CDR3 has 14 amino acids. Germline V gene lookup returns CDR1 MDHEN and CDR2 SYDVKM. V was shortened by 5 bases and J by 6 bases, with 16 bases between the two germline ends. In DNA, the CDR3 is TGTGCCAGCAGTCACGGGGCGTCCCCACCTGAAGCTTTCTTT. Translated: CASSHGASPPEAFF.

This clonotype was found a few times. This chain connects TRBV20-1 to TRBJ2-7; TRBD2 might be the D (5 bases). Trimming took 2 bases from V and 2 from J, leaving 7 bases between them. Germline V gene data show CDR1 as DFQATT and CDR2 as SNEGSKA (reference sequence). This CDR3 has 12 residues. For the CDR3, the DNA is TGCAGTGCTAGACTACTAGCCTACGAGCAGTACTTC. Encoded protein: CSARLLAYEQYF.

The sample holds many counts of this clonotype. The chain has TRBV28 and TRBJ2-7, with 8 bases matching TRBD2. After removal of 6 bases from V and 1 base from J, the junction contained 11 bases not matched to a gene. CDR1 is MDHEN, CDR2 SYDVKM, per germline. The CDR3 runs 16 residues. The CDR3 sequence: CASRPELAETSYEQYF. CDR3 nucleotide sequence: TGTGCCAGCAGACCGGAACTAGCGGAAACGTCCTACGAGCAGTACTTC. Full variable domain (missing parts from reference TRBV28 and TRBJ2-7): DVKVTQSSRYLVKRTGEKVFLECVQDMDHENMFWYRQDPGLGLRLIYFSYDVKMKEKGDIPEGYSVSREKKERFSLILESASTNQTSMYLCASRPELAETSYEQYFGPGTRLTVT.

Ten or more counts support this clonotype. The gene calls are TRBV30 and TRBJ1-1; D gene unclear. CDR3 length: 12 residues. V was clipped by 0 bases and J by 1 base, with 3 bases between them. In germline, CDR1 is GTSNPN, CDR2 SVGIG (reference sequence). In DNA form, the CDR3 reads TGTGCCTGGAGTGTAGCGAACACTGAAGCTTTCTTT. As protein: CAWSVANTEAFF.

This chain uses TRBV30 with TRBJ2-7; weak D call: TRBD2 (6 bases). The CDR3 length is 14 residues. Trimming removed 4 bases from V and 6 bases from J, with 19 bases in between. From germline, CDR1 is GTSNPN and CDR2 SVGIG (reference sequence). The CDR3 spells CAWTSGTGLTEQYF. In DNA form, the CDR3 reads TGTGCCTGGACCTCCGGGACTGGTTTAACCGAGCAGTACTTC. Filled out from reference TRBV30 and TRBJ2-7, the complete variable domain reads SQTIHQWPATLVQPVGSPLSLECTVEGTSNPNLYWYRQAAGRGLQLLFYSVGIGQISSEVPQNLSASRPQDRQFILSSKKLLLSDSGFYLCAWTSGTGLTEQYFGPGTRLTVT.

In this sample, this clonotype turned up many times. The chain carries TRBV7-8 and TRBJ2-7, with D tentatively TRBD2 (6 bases). The CDR3 extends over 14 amino acids. In germline, CDR1 is SGHVS, CDR2 FQNEAQ. V was trimmed by 5 bases and J by 0 bases, leaving 11 bases between them. The CDR3 sequence is CASSRRESSYEQYF. The CDR3 DNA is TGTGCCAGCAGCCGCCGGGAGAGCTCCTACGAGCAGTACTTC.

This clonotype appeared a few times. This chain joins TRBV3-1 and TRBJ2-1; D is unresolved. CDR1 and CDR2 from the germline V gene are LGHDT and YNNKEL (reference sequence). Trimming stripped 4 bases from V and 9 bases from J, with 13 bases between. The CDR3 extends over 13 amino acids. CDR3 region: CASSPFPTGEQFF. CDR3 sequence (DNA): TGTGCCAGCAGCCCCTTCCCGACGGGTGAGCAGTTCTTC.

This clonotype has at least ten counts. This sequence joins TRBV12-3 or TRBV12-4 and TRBJ2-5; tentatively, D is TRBD1 (5 bases). The CDR3 runs 15 residues. The V end lost 6 bases, the J end lost 1 base, and 15 bases lay between the germline ends. The CDR3 coding sequence is TGTGCCAGCAGCCCATTAGGGGCTCTCCAAGAGACCCAGTACTTC. Translated, it gives CASSPLGALQETQYF.

The chain uses TRBV28 and TRBJ2-4; 7 bases map to TRBD1. The V and J ends lost 2 bases and 10 bases, in that order; junction bases with no gene match: 14. Germline CDR1 is MDHEN and CDR2 is SYDVKM. The length of the CDR3 is 16 residues. CDR3 residues: CASSLGGGRGRGIQYF. The CDR3 nucleotides are TGTGCCAGCAGTTTAGGTGGTGGGCGTGGCAGGGGGATTCAGTACTTC.

This clonotype was detected ten times or more. This clone may be a read error of a much larger clone one base away. The J gene is TRBJ2-7, the V gene TRBV6-1; the match to TRBD1 covers 9 bases. Germline assignment: CDR1 MNHNS and CDR2 SASEGT. Trimming cost V 3 bases and J 0 bases; bases outside gene matches: 3. This CDR3 contains 15 residues. CDR3 loop: CASSEGTGSSYEQYF. CDR3 DNA sequence: TGTGCCAGCAGTGAGGGGACAGGGAGCTCCTACGAGCAGTACTTC.

This clonotype was observed many times. The chain links TRBV27 to TRBJ2-7, with D tentatively TRBD1 (5 bases). Germline V CDR1 and CDR2: MNHEY, SMNVEV (reference sequence). The CDR3 loop spans 16 amino acids. V lost 3 bases and J 4 bases, leaving 19 bases between the germline ends. CDR3 in amino acids: CASSFLNRYSKYEQYF. The CDR3 region has the DNA TGTGCCAGCAGTTTTTTAAACAGGTACTCCAAATACGAGCAGTACTTC.

This clonotype occurred many times. The CDR3 nucleotides are TGTGCCAGCAGTCTGACTAGCGGGAGGGCCTCCGGGGAGCTGTTTTTT. It codes for CASSLTSGRASGELFF. The V call is TRBV6-1, the J call TRBJ2-2; TRBD2 matches at 14 bases. The germline V gene has CDR1 MNHNS and CDR2 SASEGT. J gave up 6 bases and V 5 bases, and 5 bases lay outside the gene matches. The length of the CDR3 is 16 residues.

This clonotype was picked up one time. The chain recombines TRBV4-1 with TRBJ2-7, with D unresolved. This CDR3 spans 16 amino acids. Germline CDR1 and CDR2: MGHRA and YSYEKL. V was clipped by 4 bases and J by 0 bases, with 16 bases between them. The CDR3 here is CASSPIFAESSYEQYF. CDR3 nucleotide sequence: TGCGCCAGCAGCCCCATTTTCGCGGAGAGCTCCTACGAGCAGTACTTC.